A selection of T cell receptor beta chains follows, all from one sample in a study of T cell responses to AZD1222 COVID-19 vaccine. Only in-frame clones appear in the TCRdb table, and some are missing; sequencing was by immunoSEQ multiplex PCR. The data hold under 200,000 clones, with about 90% observed a single time. This sample comprised peripheral blood, obtained on day 0 of AZD1222 vaccination. These receptors came from an adult in good health. The CDR3 runs from the conserved cysteine through the conserved F or W.

>TRBV10-1
CASSERIGDEQYF
>TRBV4-1
CASSQVGRSYEQYF
>TRBV28
CASSFGRWYPTYEQYF
>TRBV5-6
CASSLYRDGNYEQYF
>TRBV13
CASSGRGDGNTIYF
>TRBV27
CASSPSQGINQPQHF
>TRBV19
CASSRPIQGPKNIQYF
>TRBV5-4
CASSLGTGGQPQHF
>TRBV24-1
CATSEYNEQFF
>TRBV28
CASSYPWQGTTLNAGNTIYF
>TRBV6-5
CASRQGYTEAFF
>TRBV19
CASSITTSSSYNEQFF
>TRBV3-1/TRBV3-2
CASSQAQGNSYNSPLHF
>TRBV9
CASSVEDRADTEAFF
>TRBV19
CASGRGDTQYF
>TRBV9
CASSVQGLETQYF
>TRBV9
CASTRRSTADEQFF
>TRBV15
CATGRAAASNEQFF
>TRBV6-5
CASTLQGRDEKLFF
>TRBV21-1
CASSKVGRVNQTSRQNYEQYF
>TRBV2
CASWDSYSNQPQHF
>TRBV4-3
CASSPWLAGGNTGELFF
>TRBV28
CASSFWDLHSNQPQHF
>TRBV4-3
CASSPTGHGLEQFF
>TRBV2
CASSEQGGTEAFF
>TRBV5-1
CASSLGRDYGYTF
>TRBV18
CASSRTGANNEQFF
>TRBV7-6
CASSLAGGEDTEAFF
>TRBV11-2
CASSQQADYGNTIYF
>TRBV7-2
CASSLSASGGAYEQYF
>TRBV7-9
CASSSVGRLYEQYF
>TRBV3-1/TRBV3-2
CASSQDYRGSQPQHF
>TRBV30
CAWSRDWTSSYEQYF
>TRBV5-1
CASSLDSSNQPQHF
>TRBV27
CAGRRESPMNTEAFF
>TRBV6-5
CASSRESGGAFF
>TRBV6-5
CATKNDGANYGYTF
>TRBV7-9
CASSPGLSGNTIYF
>TRBV12-1
CASSCHGYTF
>TRBV5-4
CASSPAAANNSPLHF
>TRBV4-2
CASSQAESSYEQYF
>TRBV29-1
CSVEVRDRGTDTQYF
>TRBV19
CASGGQGSGNTIYF
>TRBV2
CASSLGRVNQPQHF
>TRBV29-1
CSVGTAFVAGGYTF
>TRBV9
CASSQGSGDPRNQPQHF
>TRBV23-1
CASSQRQGLKETQYF